These 30 T cell receptor beta chains were all obtained from the same sample, sequenced in a study of blood T cell repertoires in COVID-19. The repertoire was sequenced with immunoSEQ multiplex PCR; TCRdb's copy has only in-frame clones and lacks some. The sample holds about 180,000 clones, 80% to 90% seen once. Sequenced sample: peripheral blood. The receptors come from a woman in her 50s with COVID-19, enrolled during active disease.

This sequence joins TRBV29-1 and TRBJ2-1; 9 positions agree with TRBD2. J gave up 4 bases and V 3 bases, and 7 bases lay outside the gene matches. Germline-derived CDR1 and CDR2 are SQVTM and ANQGSEA. This CDR3 has 15 residues. Written as DNA, the CDR3 is TGCAGCGTTGAGGCTAGCGGGGCCTATTACAATGAGCAGTTCTTC. It yields the protein CSVEASGAYYNEQFF.

The chain employs TRBV6-6 and TRBJ2-2; perhaps TRBD1 as D (6 bases). The CDR3 sequence is 15 residues long. The germline gives CDR1 MNHNY, CDR2 SVGAGI (reference sequence). The V gene lost 5 bases and the J gene lost 2 bases, with 12 bases spanning the gap. The CDR3 spells CASSGRTANTGELFF. CDR3 sequence (DNA): TGTGCCAGCAGTGGTCGGACAGCCAACACCGGGGAGCTGTTTTTT.

This clone was seen just once. The V and J genes are TRBV6-5 and TRBJ1-5; 8 bases match TRBD1. Losses at the gene ends were 10 bases for V and 1 base for J; bases not matched to a gene: 6. Germline CDR1 reads MNHEY; CDR2 reads SVGAGI. The CDR3 is 14 amino acids. DNA of the CDR3: TGTGCCACCTGGAGACAGGGGAGCAATCAGCCCCAGCATTTT. Translated, it gives CATWRQGSNQPQHF.

This rearrangement joins TRBV27 to TRBJ1-1; D is perhaps TRBD1 (5 bases). CDR3 length: 17 amino acids. Trimming took off 6 bases at V and 1 base at J, with 21 bases between the two ends. In germline, CDR1 is MNHEY, CDR2 SMNVEV (reference sequence). DNA for the CDR3: TGTGCCAGCAGCCCGGGACTCCTAGGGGTTCCGAACACTGAAGCTTTCTTT. It is translated as CASSPGLLGVPNTEAFF.

The chain joins TRBV27 to TRBJ2-2, with 7 bases identical to TRBD1. Per germline, CDR1 MNHEY and CDR2 SMNVEV (reference sequence). The V segment lost 5 bases and the J segment 5 bases; nucleotides outside the gene matches: 8. The CDR3 extends over 15 amino acids. This CDR3 is CASSHTGAGTGELFF. The CDR3 DNA reads TGTGCCAGCAGTCATACAGGGGCAGGAACCGGGGAGCTGTTTTTT.

The rearrangement uses TRBV30 and TRBJ1-6; a weak D match, TRBD1 (6 bases). The germline V and J ends were trimmed by 4 bases and 9 bases, with 13 bases remaining between them. The CDR3 covers 13 residues. Germline V gene data show CDR1 as GTSNPN and CDR2 as SVGIG (reference sequence). DNA for the CDR3: TGTGCCTGGACAGGGGTAGGTCTTTCACCCCTCCACTTT. It is translated as CAWTGVGLSPLHF.

The chain couples TRBV10-1 to TRBJ2-3; 9 bases fit TRBD2. Germline V gene lookup returns CDR1 WNHNN and CDR2 SYGVQD (reference sequence). The CDR3 contains 15 residues. The V gene end was trimmed by 4 bases and the J gene end by 2 bases; junction bases not matched to a gene: 4. In nucleotides, the CDR3 is TGCGCCAGCAGTGCAGCGGGGGGCCCCACAGATACGCAGTATTTT. This sequence encodes CASSAAGGPTDTQYF.

The chain employs TRBV25-1 and TRBJ2-7, with D tentatively TRBD2 (5 bases). Germline V CDR1 and CDR2: MGHDK, SYGVNS. V was trimmed by 3 bases and J by 0 bases, leaving 9 bases between them. CDR3 size: 14 residues. The CDR3 here is CASSEAGDSYEQYF. DNA for the CDR3: TGTGCCAGCAGTGAGGCCGGGGACTCCTACGAGCAGTACTTC.

The chain couples TRBV30 to TRBJ1-5, with D uncertain. With 4 bases removed from V and 4 bases from J, the gap between germline ends came to 17 bases. CDR1 is GTSNPN, CDR2 SVGIG, per germline (reference sequence). This CDR3 spans 15 amino acids. CDR3 amino acids: CAWKPRGGVNQPQHF. The CDR3 region has the DNA TGTGCCTGGAAACCCCGGGGTGGAGTGAATCAGCCCCAGCATTTT. The whole variable domain, filled in from reference TRBV30 and TRBJ1-5, reads SQTIHQWPATLVQPVGSPLSLECTVEGTSNPNLYWYRQAAGRGLQLLFYSVGIGQISSEVPQNLSASRPQDRQFILSSKKLLLSDSGFYLCAWKPRGGVNQPQHFGDGTRLSIL.

This clone appeared a single time. This sequence joins TRBV4-1 and TRBJ2-2; D gene ambiguous. This CDR3 has 18 residues. Trimming pared 1 base from V and 3 bases from J, leaving 18 bases between. Germline V CDR1 and CDR2: MGHRA, YSYEKL. The CDR3 protein is CASSQGDWSQGDTGELFF. The CDR3 DNA reads as TGCGCCAGCAGCCAAGGCGATTGGAGCCAAGGCGACACCGGGGAGCTGTTTTTT.

The J gene is TRBJ2-1, the V gene TRBV10-1; 7 nucleotides match TRBD1. The CDR3 contains 16 residues. Germline V lookup: CDR1 WNHNN, CDR2 SYGVQD (reference sequence). Trimming at V came to 7 bases and at J to 5 bases, leaving 14 bases not matched to a gene. The CDR3 protein is CASISFQQGKDNEQFF. The CDR3 bases are TGCGCCAGCATCTCGTTTCAACAGGGGAAAGACAATGAGCAGTTCTTC.

The CDR3 nucleotides read TGTGCCAGCAGCCCCACGGACAGGGGTGAGCAGTTCTTC. Protein sequence: CASSPTDRGEQFF. The V call is TRBV5-6, the J call TRBJ2-1; 9 bases fit TRBD1. There are 13 residues in the CDR3. Germline V CDR1 and CDR2: SGHDT, YYEEEE. J lost 9 bases, V lost 4 bases, and 5 bases had no gene match.

The V and J genes are TRBV30 and TRBJ1-2; 7 bases are a match to TRBD1. The V and J ends lost 3 bases and 1 base, in that order; junction bases with no gene match: 5. Germline CDR1 reads GTSNPN; CDR2 reads SVGIG (reference sequence). The length of the CDR3 is 14 residues. The CDR3 here is CAWSAGGGNYGYTF. Written as DNA, the CDR3 is TGTGCCTGGAGCGCAGGGGGAGGTAACTATGGCTACACCTTC.

The chain recombines TRBV19 with TRBJ1-5; no clear D. The ends were cut back, 5 bases at V and 8 bases at J, with 13 bases in the middle. The CDR3 spans 13 residues. From germline, CDR1 is LNHDA and CDR2 SQIVND (reference sequence). The CDR3 nucleotides are TGTGCCAGTAGTGACCACCCGGGTGAGCCCCAGCATTTT. Residues: CASSDHPGEPQHF.

A few counts support this clone. The rearrangement joins TRBV6-1 to TRBJ1-4, with TRBD1 matching over 7 bases. The CDR3 has 15 residues. V lost 1 base and J lost 5; bases outside the gene matches: 4. Germline lookup yields CDR1 MNHNS and CDR2 SASEGT. The CDR3 nucleotides read TGTGCCAGCAGTGAAGGAGGGACAGAGAATGAAAAACTGTTTTTT. Amino acids: CASSEGGTENEKLFF.

The V and J genes are TRBV5-5 and TRBJ2-1; TRBD1 matches 8 bases. With V trimmed by 3 bases and J by 5 bases, 13 bases remained unmatched. The length of the CDR3 is 17 residues. From germline, CDR1 is SGHKS and CDR2 YYEKEE (reference sequence). CDR3 residues: CASSWVGAGTGDNEQFF. The CDR3 DNA reads as TGTGCCAGCAGCTGGGTCGGGGCCGGGACAGGTGACAATGAGCAGTTCTTC.

The gene calls are TRBV7-2 and TRBJ2-3; 13 bases align to TRBD2. Germline V CDR1 and CDR2: SGHTA, FQGNSA. CDR3 length: 16 residues. Losses at the gene ends were 3 bases for V and 1 base for J; bases not matched to a gene: 1. The CDR3 reads CASSFGTSGGTDTQYF. As DNA, the CDR3 is TGTGCCAGCAGCTTCGGGACTAGCGGGGGCACAGATACGCAGTATTTT.

This chain links TRBV10-3 with TRBJ2-1; TRBD2 is a possible D gene (6 bases). CDR1 and CDR2 from the germline V gene are ENHRY and SYGVKD. With 8 bases removed from V and 5 bases from J, the gap between germline ends came to 13 bases. This CDR3 region has 13 residues. This CDR3 reads CAIAGGGNNEQFF. The CDR3 DNA reads as TGTGCCATCGCCGGGGGTGGTAACAATGAGCAGTTCTTC.

The chain carries TRBV7-3 and TRBJ2-2; maybe TRBD2 (6 bases). V gave up 7 bases and J gave up 0 bases, with 18 bases separating them. This CDR3 is built from 17 residues. Germline V gene data show CDR1 as SGHTA and CDR2 as FQGTGA. CDR3 bases: TGTGCCAGCAACCCGGGGGTGACGCCCGCGAACACCGGGGAGCTGTTTTTT. It translates to CASNPGVTPANTGELFF.

To note about this clone: Germline is not matched at one junction end, which may reflect a read error. This chain joins TRBV7-7 and TRBJ2-1; no clear D. The CDR3 extends over 13 amino acids. Per germline, CDR1 SSHAT and CDR2 FNYEAQ (reference sequence). The CDR3 loop reads CASSLAQYNEQFF. CDR3 nucleotide sequence: TGTGCTAGCAGCTTAGCCCAATACAATGAGCAGTTCTTC.

V usage is TRBV12-3 or TRBV12-4 and J usage is TRBJ2-2, with D hard to call. With 7 bases removed from V and 6 bases from J, the gap between germline ends came to 9 bases. The CDR3 extends over 12 amino acids. The CDR3 loop is CASNFESGELFF. The CDR3 coding sequence is TGTGCCAGCAACTTCGAGTCCGGGGAGCTGTTTTTT.

V gene TRBV28 combines with J gene TRBJ2-3; D is ambiguous. CDR1 is MDHEN, CDR2 SYDVKM, per germline. Deletions cut 5 bases from V and 11 bases from J, with 8 bases between. The CDR3 is made up of 10 amino acids. CDR3 loop: CASSTDMQYF. CDR3 nucleotide sequence: TGTGCCAGCAGTACTGACATGCAGTATTTT.

As to this clone: The same CDR3 can be traced to other DNA sequences in this sample. The V and J genes are TRBV15 and TRBJ2-5; D is unclear. This CDR3 has 14 residues. Germline V gives CDR1 LNHNV, CDR2 YYDKDF (reference sequence). The V gene lost 0 bases and the J gene lost 3 bases, with 8 bases spanning the gap. CDR3 region: CATSRDQGEETQYF. The CDR3 region has the DNA TGTGCCACCAGCAGAGATCAAGGAGAAGAGACCCAGTACTTC.

The chain recombines TRBV5-6 with TRBJ2-5; 9 bases are a match to TRBD2. V was pared by 3 bases and J by 5 bases, with 14 bases of the junction left unmatched. CDR3 length: 17 residues. Per the germline V gene, CDR1 is SGHDT and CDR2 is YYEEEE. In DNA, the CDR3 is TGTGCCAGCAGCTCTTCCCCGTTAGCGGGGGCGGGGGAGACCCAGTACTTC. Protein sequence: CASSSSPLAGAGETQYF.

The chain recombines TRBV30 with TRBJ2-1; a weak D match, TRBD1 (6 bases). Germline V lookup: CDR1 GTSNPN, CDR2 SVGIG (reference sequence). Deletions cut 4 bases from V and 0 bases from J, with 13 bases between. CDR3 length equals 15 residues. CDR3 DNA sequence: TGTGCCTGGAAGTTGAGGGGGAGCTCCTACAATGAGCAGTTCTTC. Amino acids: CAWKLRGSSYNEQFF. The variable domain in full, with the rest retrieved from reference TRBV30 and TRBJ2-1, is SQTIHQWPATLVQPVGSPLSLECTVEGTSNPNLYWYRQAAGRGLQLLFYSVGIGQISSEVPQNLSASRPQDRQFILSSKKLLLSDSGFYLCAWKLRGSSYNEQFFGPGTRLTVL.

The genes are TRBV21-1 and TRBJ1-3; TRBD1, as called in the table, went unchecked against the DNA. TRBV21-1 is assigned pseudogene status. This CDR3 region has 22 residues. As DNA, the CDR3 is TGTGCCAGCAGCAAAAGTGCTAAGGCGGGACAGGGTATTTGGATGCCTGGAAACACCATATATTTT. It encodes CASSKSAKAGQGIWMPGNTIYF.

The V call is TRBV7-2, the J call TRBJ1-2; 7 nucleotides match TRBD1. The V gene's germline CDR1 is SGHTA and CDR2 FQGNSA. The CDR3 is made up of 14 amino acids. The ends lost 1 base at V and 7 bases at J; junction bases unmatched: 6. In DNA, the CDR3 is TGTGCCAGCAGCTTAGAACAGGGGTGGGGTGGCTACACCTTC. Translating gives CASSLEQGWGGYTF. The full variable domain, completed using reference TRBV7-2 and TRBJ1-2, is GAGVSQSPSNKVTEKGKDVELRCDPISGHTALYWYRQSLGQGLEFLIYFQGNSAPDKSGLPSDRFSAERTGGSVSTLTIQRTQQEDSAVYLCASSLEQGWGGYTFGSGTRLTVV.

As for this clone: Sequence at one end of the junction differs from germline and may be a read error. This rearrangement joins TRBV6-5 to TRBJ1-3; 9 nucleotides agree with TRBD1. Germline V gives CDR1 MNHEY, CDR2 SVGAGI. The CDR3 totals 16 residues. The CDR3 loop is CASSFNRDRAGNTIYF. CDR3 sequence (DNA): TGTGCCAGCAGTTTCAATCGGGACAGGGCTGGCAACACCATATATTTT.

The chain has TRBV11-2 and TRBJ1-1; no firm D call. Between the trimmed V and J ends, which lost 1 base and 1 base, there was a span of 10 bases. Germline V gives CDR1 SGHAT, CDR2 FQNNGV. CDR3 length equals 15 residues. This chain's CDR3 is CASSLVAGGNTEAFF. The CDR3 coding sequence is TGTGCCAGCAGCTTAGTGGCGGGAGGGAACACTGAAGCTTTCTTT. Drawing the rest from reference TRBV11-2 and TRBJ1-1, the complete variable domain is EAGVAQSPRYKIIEKRQSVAFWCNPISGHATLYWYQQILGQGPKLLIQFQNNGVVDDSQLPKDRFSAERLKGVDSTLKIQPAKLEDSAVYLCASSLVAGGNTEAFFGQGTRLTVV.

In this sample, this clone turned up once. The chain links TRBV19 to TRBJ2-5, with TRBD1 matching 9 bases. The CDR3 length is 16 residues. Per germline, CDR1 LNHDA and CDR2 SQIVND (reference sequence). Trimming took 3 bases from V and 4 from J; bases not matched to a gene: 9. CDR3 residues: CASSINRGPVGETQYF. The CDR3, as DNA: TGTGCCAGTAGTATTAACAGGGGGCCGGTGGGAGAGACCCAGTACTTC.